The 13 T cell receptor beta chains below come from one sample, sequenced in a study of identical twins. TCRdb called the 5' RACE reads again in MiXCR, with one record for every CDR3 protein. The top ten hold roughly 3% of the sample, which has about 570,000 distinct CDR3 sequences, more than 9% seen once. The same data also went into a second study, on yellow fever vaccine responses in identical twins.

The sample taken for sequencing was PBMCs. These receptors were taken from a woman aged 18-29 years in good health.

This clonotype was found a few times. The rearrangement joins TRBV12-3 or TRBV12-4 to TRBJ1-2; possibly TRBD1 for D (5 bases). V gave up 4 bases and J gave up 7 bases, with 13 bases separating them. There are 13 residues in the CDR3. CDR3 bases: TGTGCCAGCAGTTGGGCCAGGGAAGGTGGCTACACCTTC. Translating it yields CASSWAREGGYTF.

V is TRBV27 and J is TRBJ2-1; no firm D call. Trimming took 2 bases from V and 6 from J, leaving 8 bases between them. In germline, CDR1 is MNHEY, CDR2 SMNVEV (reference sequence). This CDR3 comprises 13 residues. The CDR3 DNA sequence: TGTGCCAGCAGTTTAACCCTGGCCAATGAGCAGTTCTTC. The encoded protein is CASSLTLANEQFF.

Ten or more counts support this clonotype. The rearrangement uses TRBV20-1 and TRBJ1-5; D call uncertain. CDR1 is DFQATT, CDR2 SNEGSKA, per germline (reference sequence). The CDR3 length is 13 residues. Trimming took 3 bases from V and 1 from J, leaving 7 bases between them. This chain's CDR3 is CSASPDSNQPQHF. Written as DNA, the CDR3 is TGCAGTGCTAGCCCGGACAGCAATCAGCCCCAGCATTTT.

This clonotype was observed a few times. V is TRBV20-1 and J is TRBJ1-2, with 10 bases aligning to TRBD1. This CDR3 spans 12 amino acids. CDR1 and CDR2 from the germline V gene are DFQATT and SNEGSKA (reference sequence). CDR3 sequence: CSGGDRGYGYTF. The CDR3, as DNA: TGCAGCGGGGGGGACAGGGGTTATGGCTACACCTTC.

The table lists this clonotype with a few counts. The rearrangement links TRBV6-1 to TRBJ2-5; 9 bases match TRBD2. J lost 2 bases, V lost 6 bases, and 7 bases had no gene match. Germline V gene data show CDR1 as MNHNS and CDR2 as SASEGT. The length of the CDR3 is 15 residues. The CDR3 coding sequence is TGTGCCAGCAGCAACGGACTAGCGCGACAAGAGACCCAGTACTTC. Its translation is CASSNGLARQETQYF.

This clonotype was counted at least ten times. This CDR3 reads CSVDSGFTDTQYF. The CDR3 DNA follows: TGCAGCGTTGATAGCGGCTTCACAGATACGCAGTATTTT. The rearrangement uses TRBV29-1 and TRBJ2-3; a weak D match, TRBD2 (6 bases). The CDR3 contains 13 residues. The V end was cut by 3 bases, the J end by 2 bases, with 9 bases between. Germline CDR1 and CDR2: SQVTM and ANQGSEA.

This clonotype has a count of ten or more. The CDR3 loop is CATSRGVLDRGSYGYTF. The CDR3 nucleotides are TGTGCCACCAGCAGAGGAGTATTGGACAGGGGTAGCTATGGCTACACCTTC. The rearrangement uses TRBV15 and TRBJ1-2; 9 bases map to TRBD1. CDR3 length: 17 amino acids. Germline values: CDR1 LNHNV, CDR2 YYDKDF (reference sequence). J gave up 4 bases and V 1 base, and 10 bases lay outside the gene matches.

This clonotype has only a few counts. This rearrangement joins TRBV12-3 or TRBV12-4 to TRBJ2-6, with D possibly TRBD1 on 6 matching bases. The CDR3 has 15 amino acids. Trimming cost V 6 bases and J 4 bases, with 13 bases left between them. CDR3 nucleotide sequence: TGTGCCAGCAGACAAACAGGGTCCGGGGCCAACGTCCTGACTTTC. Amino acid sequence: CASRQTGSGANVLTF.

This clonotype was detected a few times. This chain uses TRBV6-1 with TRBJ2-3, with D maybe TRBD1 (8 bases). Trimming took off 4 bases at V and 5 bases at J, with 13 bases between the two ends. The CDR3 is 14 amino acids. Germline assignment: CDR1 MNHNS and CDR2 SASEGT. The CDR3 is CASSGTGGGDTQYF. In DNA form, the CDR3 reads TGTGCCAGCAGTGGAACAGGGGGGGGAGATACGCAGTATTTT.

This clonotype was recorded many times. V is TRBV10-3 and J is TRBJ2-5; D might be TRBD1 (5 bases). The CDR3 totals 13 residues. Germline V gene data show CDR1 as ENHRY and CDR2 as SYGVKD. Trimming stripped 4 bases from V and 3 bases from J, with 9 bases between. The CDR3: CAISARREETQYF. CDR3 bases: TGTGCCATCAGTGCCCGCAGGGAAGAGACCCAGTACTTC.

This sequence joins TRBV7-3 and TRBJ2-3; 7 bases map to TRBD2. The V segment lost 5 bases and the J segment 2 bases; nucleotides outside the gene matches: 7. The CDR3 contains 15 residues. Germline V gene lookup returns CDR1 SGHTA and CDR2 FQGTGA. This CDR3 is CASSQSGGYTDTQYF. The CDR3 nucleotides are TGTGCCAGCAGCCAGTCCGGGGGGTACACAGATACGCAGTATTTT. Together with reference TRBV7-3 and TRBJ2-3, the CDR3 gives the full variable domain: GAGVSQTPSNKVTEKGKYVELRCDPISGHTALYWYRQSLGQGPEFLIYFQGTGAADDSGLPNDRFFAVRPEGSVSTLKIQRTERGDSAVYLCASSQSGGYTDTQYFGPGTRLTVL.

This clonotype came up a few times. The chain employs TRBV20-1 and TRBJ1-1; the D gene is possibly TRBD1 (6 bases). The CDR3 length is 14 residues. Germline-derived CDR1 and CDR2 are DFQATT and SNEGSKA (reference sequence). V lost 0 bases, J lost 12 bases, and 20 bases lay in between. CDR3 sequence reads: CSARDLTNREATFF. The CDR3 coding sequence is TGCAGTGCTAGAGACCTTACGAACAGGGAGGCAACTTTCTTT.

The chain is built from TRBV29-1 and TRBJ1-1; D perhaps matches TRBD1 (6 bases). Trimming cost V 4 bases and J 3 bases, with 9 bases left between them. The CDR3 extends over 12 amino acids. CDR1 is SQVTM, CDR2 ANQGSEA, per germline. The CDR3 region has the DNA TGCAGCGTTGGACAGGATTACACTGAAGCTTTCTTT. As protein: CSVGQDYTEAFF. Complete variable domain (other parts from reference TRBV29-1 and TRBJ1-1): SAVISQKPSRDICQRGTSLTIQCQVDSQVTMMFWYRQQPGQSLTLIATANQGSEATYESGFVIDKFPISRPNLTFSTLTVSNMSPEDSSIYLCSVGQDYTEAFFGQGTRLTVV.